This record covers a single T cell receptor (beta chain). The assay was immunoSEQ multiplex PCR, and TCRdb's table has in-frame clones only and misses some. The table lists 200,000 to 300,000 clones, about 79% of them singletons, with over 7.5% in the top ten. These data belong to a study of blood T cell repertoires in COVID-19. Looking at the study overall: Acute and convalescent COVID-19 specimens originated in the United States, Italy and Spain.

In germline, CDR1 is LNHNV, CDR2 YYDKDF (reference sequence). The CDR3 consists of 16 residues. With 2 bases clipped from V and 5 bases from J, the junction kept 10 bases outside the gene matches. This chain links TRBV15 with TRBJ1-1, with 8 nucleotides matching TRBD1. Sequencing was performed on peripheral blood. The sequence was obtained from a woman of 80 years or more with acute or convalescent COVID-19. The CDR3 nucleotides are TGTGCCACCAGCAGAAGAACTGACAGGGGAGGGACTGAAGCTTTCTTT. Its translation: CATSRRTDRGGTEAFF.